A selection of T cell receptor beta chains follows, all from one sample in a study of spatial heterogeneity in lung cancer. TCRdb redid the calling of the 5' RACE reads with MiXCR, one entry per CDR3 protein. This table has 3,000 to 3,500 distinct CDR3 sequences, roughly 12% appearing once. The sequenced sample was lung tumor tissue, obtained at surgery. The receptors originated from a male donor with early-stage non-small cell lung cancer. The CDR3 runs from the conserved cysteine through the conserved F or W. The order of the fields is V gene, clone size, D gene, J gene, CDR3 DNA, CDR3 protein. D genes are given only for firm matches. Where a row states a size, it is once, few, many or the class of an expanded clone; other rows omit it.

TRBV7-9	few	TRBD2	TRBJ2-5	TGTGCCAGCAGCCCCTGGGTAGCGGGGGGCCAAGAGACCCAGTACTTC	CASSPWVAGGQETQYF
TRBV20-1	few	TRBD2	TRBJ2-2	TGCAGTGCTAGAGATAGCGGGGGAACCACCGGGGAGCTGTTTTTT	CSARDSGGTTGELFF
TRBV10-3	medium-sized	NA	TRBJ2-7	TGTGCCGCCCGGACAGCCTACGAGCAGTACTTC	CAARTAYEQYF
TRBV6-2/TRBV6-3	medium-sized	NA	TRBJ2-5	TGTGCCAGCAGTCAAGTGACATCAGGGACCCAGTACTTC	CASSQVTSGTQYF
TRBV20-1	NA	NA	TRBJ2-3	TGCAGTGCTAGAGACAGCGGGCTGGTCACAGATACGCAGTATTTT	CSARDSGLVTDTQYF
TRBV28	medium-sized	TRBD1	TRBJ2-7	TGTGCCAGCAGGCAGGGGGCCGGCTCCTACGAGCAGTACTTC	CASRQGAGSYEQYF
TRBV24-1	medium-sized	NA	TRBJ2-2	TGTGCCACCAGTGATTTAATCACCGGGGAGCTGTTTTTT	CATSDLITGELFF
TRBV24-1	NA	NA	TRBJ1-1	TGTGCCACCAGTGTTGGCGGGAACACTGAAGCTTTCTTT	CATSVGGNTEAFF
TRBV7-2	NA	TRBD1	TRBJ2-5	TGTGCCAGCAGCGCTACTGGGACAGGGAGAAAGACCCAGTACTTC	CASSATGTGRKTQYF
TRBV7-2	many	NA	TRBJ2-5	TGTGCCAGCAGCTTCCAATGGGGGCAAGAGACCCAGTACTTC	CASSFQWGQETQYF
TRBV12-3/TRBV12-4	medium-sized	NA	TRBJ2-5	TGTGCCAGCAGTATCAACAGGGAGACCCAGTACTTC	CASSINRETQYF
TRBV25-1	many	NA	TRBJ2-3	TGTGCCAGCAGTGGGAACTGCACAGATACGCAGTATTTT	CASSGNCTDTQYF
TRBV11-3	medium-sized	NA	TRBJ2-7	TGTGCCAGCAGCTTAGACCGGGACGGTTCCTACGAGCAGTACTTC	CASSLDRDGSYEQYF
TRBV5-4	medium-sized	NA	TRBJ2-7	TGTGCAAAAAGAGGGGGGGCCCTCTACGAGCAGTACTTC	CAKRGGALYEQYF
TRBV5-1	medium-sized	TRBD2	TRBJ2-5	TGCGCCAGCAGCGGTAGCGGGACCCACGGGGAGACCCAGTACTTC	CASSGSGTHGETQYF
TRBV6-2/TRBV6-3	medium-sized	TRBD1	TRBJ2-7	TGTGCCAGCAACCGCCCGGGACAGGGGAATTACGAGCAGTACTTC	CASNRPGQGNYEQYF
TRBV5-1	NA	TRBD2	TRBJ2-1	TGCGCCAGCAGCTTGGCGGGGGGGCCTAATGAGCAGTTCTTC	CASSLAGGPNEQFF